These 29 T cell receptor beta chains were sequenced from one sample in a study of shared clonotypes between healthy human individuals. Using immunoSEQ multiplex PCR, the repertoire was profiled, and TCRdb retains in-frame clones only, with some absent. The profile shows around 2,100,000 clones, approximately 95% of them singletons. It was CD45RO-negative cells, positively selected for CCR7, that made up naive CD8 cells, with terminally differentiated effector memory CD45RA+ cells excluded. What was sequenced was naive CD8+ T cells sorted from blood. These TCRs come from a man aged 18 to 35 in good health.

The count of this clone is one. This rearrangement joins TRBV4-3 to TRBJ2-7; D may be TRBD2 (5 bases). The germline gives CDR1 LGHNA, CDR2 YSLEER. This CDR3 comprises 16 residues. Trimming removed 0 bases at V and 7 bases at J, with 19 bases between. DNA of the CDR3: TGCGCCAGCAGCCAAGATCGGGCGGAAGTGCCGGGGGAGCAGTACTTC. Translation gives CASSQDRAEVPGEQYF.

The CDR3 spells CASSLQTGYGYTF. DNA for the CDR3: TGTGCCAGCAGTTTACAGACAGGGTATGGCTACACCTTC. The chain links TRBV27 to TRBJ1-2; 7 nucleotides match TRBD1. The CDR3 consists of 13 residues. The germline V gene has CDR1 MNHEY and CDR2 SMNVEV (reference sequence). V lost 2 bases and J lost 5; bases outside the gene matches: 2.

The V gene is TRBV5-6, the J gene TRBJ1-2; D ambiguous. Germline CDR1 is SGHDT and CDR2 is YYEEEE. This CDR3 region has 15 residues. Trimming left V 4 bases short and J 2 bases short, with 15 bases between. CDR3 protein: CASSNIETVNYGYTF. DNA for the CDR3: TGTGCCAGCAGCAATATTGAAACAGTGAACTATGGCTACACCTTC.

The gene calls are TRBV6-1 and TRBJ2-5; TRBD2 aligns across 11 bases. This CDR3 spans 15 amino acids. Trimming removed 6 bases from V and 2 bases from J; junction bases left unmatched: 5. The germline V gene has CDR1 MNHNS and CDR2 SASEGT. CDR3 sequence: CASSGGLAAQETQYF. CDR3 nucleotides: TGTGCCAGCAGCGGGGGACTAGCGGCACAAGAGACCCAGTACTTC.

The J gene is TRBJ2-1, the V gene TRBV2; TRBD1 matches at 9 bases. CDR1 and CDR2 from the germline V gene are SNHLY and FYNNEI. The CDR3 loop spans 14 amino acids. V lost 7 bases, J lost 2 bases, and 3 bases stayed unmatched. The CDR3 DNA follows: TGTGCCAGCACGTGGACAGGGGCCTACAATGAGCAGTTCTTC. Its translation: CASTWTGAYNEQFF.

The J gene is TRBJ1-1, the V gene TRBV27, with D hard to call. V was trimmed by 4 bases and J by 3 bases, leaving 18 bases between them. The germline gives CDR1 MNHEY, CDR2 SMNVEV (reference sequence). The CDR3 has 16 residues. This CDR3 is CASSSHRGLDHTEAFF. In DNA, the CDR3 is TGTGCCAGCAGTTCCCACCGAGGGCTGGACCACACTGAAGCTTTCTTT.

The chain couples TRBV28 to TRBJ1-1; no clear D. Between the trimmed V and J ends, which lost 3 bases and 0 bases, there was a span of 11 bases. The germline CDR1 and CDR2 sequences are MDHEN and SYDVKM. This CDR3 region has 15 residues. This CDR3 is CASSLWAIMNTEAFF. The CDR3, as DNA: TGTGCCAGCAGTTTGTGGGCGATCATGAACACTGAAGCTTTCTTT.

Turning to this clone: Other DNA sequences in this specimen translate into the identical CDR3. This chain uses TRBV2 with TRBJ2-5, with D tentatively TRBD1 (6 bases). V lost 0 bases and J lost 2, with 10 bases in between. This CDR3 has 15 amino acids. Germline values: CDR1 SNHLY, CDR2 FYNNEI. CDR3 amino acids: CASSEAPTGQETQYF. The CDR3, as DNA: TGTGCCAGCAGTGAAGCCCCGACAGGACAAGAGACCCAGTACTTC.

The CDR3 sequence: CASSQDVGLMNTEAFF. The CDR3 coding sequence is TGTGCCAGCAGCCAAGATGTTGGACTCATGAACACTGAAGCTTTCTTT. V is TRBV14 and J is TRBJ1-1, with D unclear. Per the germline V gene, CDR1 is SGHDN and CDR2 is FVKESK. There are 16 residues in the CDR3. The V gene lost 0 bases and the J gene lost 0 bases, with 11 bases spanning the gap.

The chain has TRBV4-3 and TRBJ1-5; D unresolved. Germline-derived CDR1 and CDR2 are LGHNA and YSLEER. The ends were cut back, 0 bases at V and 3 bases at J, with 6 bases in the middle. The CDR3 consists of 14 residues. CDR3 in DNA: TGCGCCAGCAGCCAAGATTTTAACAATCAGCCCCAGCATTTT. Translating it yields CASSQDFNNQPQHF.

The CDR3 loop is CASSEFQRSSYEQYF. CDR3 DNA: TGCGCCAGCAGTGAGTTCCAGCGGAGCTCCTACGAGCAGTACTTC. The rearrangement joins TRBV10-2 to TRBJ2-7; D is possibly TRBD2 (5 bases). CDR1 and CDR2 from the germline V gene are WSHSY and SAAADI. The CDR3 covers 15 residues. The V and J ends lost 1 base and 0 bases respectively, with 10 bases between them.

The rearrangement joins TRBV28 to TRBJ1-5; D is unclear. The CDR3 totals 13 residues. CDR1 and CDR2 from the germline V gene are MDHEN and SYDVKM. Trimming left V 0 bases short and J 5 bases short, with 5 bases between. CDR3: CASSLWGYQPQHF. In DNA, the CDR3 is TGTGCCAGCAGTTTATGGGGTTATCAGCCCCAGCATTTT. The complete variable domain, with remaining parts taken from reference TRBV28 and TRBJ1-5, reads DVKVTQSSRYLVKRTGEKVFLECVQDMDHENMFWYRQDPGLGLRLIYFSYDVKMKEKGDIPEGYSVSREKKERFSLILESASTNQTSMYLCASSLWGYQPQHFGDGTRLSIL.

The rearrangement uses TRBV5-6 and TRBJ2-1; possible D gene TRBD2, 5 bases. The CDR3 runs 15 residues. Trimming left V 4 bases short and J 7 bases short, with 18 bases between. The germline V gene has CDR1 SGHDT and CDR2 YYEEEE. The CDR3 region is CASSPAWGTGNEQFF. CDR3 bases: TGTGCCAGCAGCCCGGCGTGGGGAACGGGAAATGAGCAGTTCTTC.

A word on this clone: Additional DNA sequences in this sample encode the identical CDR3. The chain has TRBV6-5 and TRBJ2-3; a weak D match, TRBD2 (6 bases). Trimming pared 2 bases from V and 0 bases from J, leaving 9 bases between. The CDR3 has 15 residues. Germline V gene sequence: CDR1 MNHEY, CDR2 SVGAGI. The CDR3 region is CASSYLRGSTDTQYF. In DNA form, the CDR3 reads TGTGCCAGCAGTTACCTCCGGGGGAGCACAGATACGCAGTATTTT.

The chain joins TRBV4-3 to TRBJ2-1, with 7 bases matching TRBD2. The CDR3 has 16 amino acids. Unmatched junction bases numbered 7, after V lost 3 bases and J lost 2 bases. Germline loops: CDR1 LGHNA, CDR2 YSLEER. CDR3 DNA sequence: TGCGCCAGCAGCCATCCTGCGGGAGCCCCCTACAATGAGCAGTTCTTC. Its protein product is CASSHPAGAPYNEQFF.

V is TRBV7-9 and J is TRBJ2-2; unclear D gene. The V gene's germline CDR1 is SEHNR and CDR2 FQNEAQ (reference sequence). The CDR3 runs to 14 residues. The V gene lost 5 bases and the J gene lost 2 bases, with 9 bases spanning the gap. The CDR3 nucleotides read TGTGCCAGCAGCCCCACTATCAACACCGGGGAGCTGTTTTTT. Amino acids: CASSPTINTGELFF.

This chain uses TRBV25-1 with TRBJ1-1; D remains ambiguous. Trimming removed 7 bases at V and 8 bases at J, with 14 bases between. Germline-derived CDR1 and CDR2 are MGHDK and SYGVNS. The CDR3 loop spans 12 amino acids. The CDR3 here is CASIGALGEAFF. The CDR3 nucleotides are TGTGCCAGCATTGGTGCTCTTGGGGAAGCTTTCTTT.

This clone was counted a single time. The genes are TRBV4-1 and TRBJ1-1, with D maybe TRBD1 (5 bases). The CDR3 is made up of 15 amino acids. Trimming took 3 bases from V and 4 from J, leaving 15 bases between them. Germline V lookup: CDR1 MGHRA, CDR2 YSYEKL. CDR3 region: CASSHLLSGTTEAFF. The CDR3 bases are TGCGCCAGCAGCCATCTCCTGTCGGGGACCACTGAAGCTTTCTTT.

This clone came up once. As DNA, the CDR3 is TGTGCCAGCACGACCCCGGCTGATAATTCACCCCTCCACTTT. Protein sequence: CASTTPADNSPLHF. The V and J genes are TRBV18 and TRBJ1-6; D gene uncertain. Looked up from germline, CDR1 is KGHSH and CDR2 is LQKENI. CDR3 length: 14 amino acids. Trimming took 8 bases from V and 5 from J, leaving 13 bases between them.

The chain employs TRBV5-6 and TRBJ1-1, with a weak D call TRBD1 (6 bases). Germline CDR1 is SGHDT and CDR2 is YYEEEE. The CDR3 length is 13 residues. Trimming took 3 bases from V and 3 from J, leaving 9 bases between them. CDR3 bases: TGTGCCAGCAGCTGGACAGAAGACACTGAAGCTTTCTTT. Translation: CASSWTEDTEAFF.

The V call is TRBV5-6, the J call TRBJ2-2; D is undetermined. This CDR3 comprises 14 residues. With 0 bases removed from V and 3 bases from J, the gap between germline ends came to 6 bases. The V gene's germline CDR1 is SGHDT and CDR2 YYEEEE. The CDR3 nucleotides are TGTGCCAGCAGCTTGGCCCCCCACACCGGGGAGCTGTTTTTT. This codes for CASSLAPHTGELFF.

V is TRBV5-1 and J is TRBJ2-2; 10 bases line up with TRBD1. This CDR3 region has 15 residues. Germline V gene data show CDR1 as SGHRS and CDR2 as YFSETQ. With V trimmed by 3 bases and J by 6 bases, 5 bases remained unmatched. The CDR3 sequence is CASSSGQGTAGELFF. The CDR3 DNA reads TGCGCCAGCAGCTCGGGACAGGGGACCGCCGGGGAGCTGTTTTTT.

The genes are TRBV6-5 and TRBJ2-7; D remains unclear. The CDR3 totals 15 residues. Trimming left V 0 bases short and J 1 base short, with 10 bases between. Germline V CDR1 and CDR2: MNHEY, SVGAGI. Here the CDR3 reads CASSYSDQFSYEQYF. The CDR3 DNA reads as TGTGCCAGCAGTTACTCGGACCAGTTTTCCTACGAGCAGTACTTC.

The chain joins TRBV30 to TRBJ2-3; tentatively, D is TRBD2 (5 bases). The CDR3 spans 12 residues. The V and J ends lost 7 bases and 8 bases respectively, with 16 bases between them. Germline CDR1 is GTSNPN and CDR2 is SVGIG (reference sequence). Written as DNA, the CDR3 is TGTGCCTTGGATGCCTTAGAGGGTACGCAGTATTTT. Protein: CALDALEGTQYF.

This rearrangement joins TRBV6-1 to TRBJ1-5; the D is unclear. CDR3 size: 10 residues. The V gene's germline CDR1 is MNHNS and CDR2 SASEGT. Deletions cut 8 bases from V and 6 bases from J, with 5 bases between. This CDR3 is CASHSQPQHF. CDR3 in DNA: TGTGCCAGCCACAGTCAGCCCCAGCATTTT.

The V and J genes are TRBV27 and TRBJ2-1; D not resolved. The CDR3 is made up of 16 amino acids. The germline CDR1 and CDR2 sequences are MNHEY and SMNVEV (reference sequence). Deletions cut 6 bases from V and 8 bases from J, with 23 bases between. The CDR3 DNA reads as TGTGCCAGCAGCGTCTCCGAGCCTTGGGCTCACGATGAGCAGTTCTTC. Translated, it gives CASSVSEPWAHDEQFF.

The chain employs TRBV25-1 and TRBJ1-2; no firm D call. Germline V gene sequence: CDR1 MGHDK, CDR2 SYGVNS. Between the trimmed V and J ends, which lost 5 bases and 4 bases, there was a span of 11 bases. The CDR3 is 13 amino acids. The CDR3 region has the DNA TGTGCCAGCAGTCCCGGAATGGTCTATGGCTACACCTTC. Protein sequence: CASSPGMVYGYTF.

The rearrangement uses TRBV19 and TRBJ1-1; D is unresolved. V was shortened by 1 base and J by 6 bases, with 9 bases between the two germline ends. The CDR3 spans 13 residues. CDR1 and CDR2 from the germline V gene are LNHDA and SQIVND (reference sequence). This chain's CDR3 is CASSIGEGAEAFF. For the CDR3, the DNA is TGTGCCAGTAGTATAGGAGAGGGCGCTGAAGCTTTCTTT.

The chain links TRBV2 to TRBJ1-4; 7 bases are a match to TRBD1. The ends lost 0 bases at V and 8 bases at J; junction bases unmatched: 6. Germline loops: CDR1 SNHLY, CDR2 FYNNEI. The CDR3 totals 15 residues. Written as DNA, the CDR3 is TGTGCCAGCAGTGAAGCCACAGGGGTGGGAGAAAAACTGTTTTTT. Translating it yields CASSEATGVGEKLFF. Full variable domain (rest looked up from reference TRBV2 and TRBJ1-4): EPEVTQTPSHQVTQMGQEVILRCVPISNHLYFYWYRQILGQKVEFLVSFYNNEISEKSEIFDDQFSVERPDGSNFTLKIRSTKLEDSAMYFCASSEATGVGEKLFFGSGTQLSVL.